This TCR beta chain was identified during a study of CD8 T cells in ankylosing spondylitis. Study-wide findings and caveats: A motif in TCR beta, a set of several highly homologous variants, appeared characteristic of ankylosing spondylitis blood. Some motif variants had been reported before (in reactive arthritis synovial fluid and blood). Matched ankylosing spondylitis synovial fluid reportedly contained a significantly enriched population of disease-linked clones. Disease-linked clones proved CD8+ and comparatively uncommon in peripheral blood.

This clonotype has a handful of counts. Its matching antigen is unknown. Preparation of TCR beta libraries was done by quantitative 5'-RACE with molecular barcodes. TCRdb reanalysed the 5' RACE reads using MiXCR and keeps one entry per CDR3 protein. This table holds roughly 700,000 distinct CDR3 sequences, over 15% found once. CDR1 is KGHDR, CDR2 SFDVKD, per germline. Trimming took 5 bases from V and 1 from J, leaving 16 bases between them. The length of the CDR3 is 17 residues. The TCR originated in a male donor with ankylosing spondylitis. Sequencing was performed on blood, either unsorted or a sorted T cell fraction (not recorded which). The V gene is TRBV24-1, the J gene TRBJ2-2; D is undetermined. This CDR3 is CATSAGSAAWNTGELFF. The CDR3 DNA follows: TGTGCCACCAGTGCCGGCTCGGCAGCGTGGAACACCGGGGAGCTGTTTTTT.